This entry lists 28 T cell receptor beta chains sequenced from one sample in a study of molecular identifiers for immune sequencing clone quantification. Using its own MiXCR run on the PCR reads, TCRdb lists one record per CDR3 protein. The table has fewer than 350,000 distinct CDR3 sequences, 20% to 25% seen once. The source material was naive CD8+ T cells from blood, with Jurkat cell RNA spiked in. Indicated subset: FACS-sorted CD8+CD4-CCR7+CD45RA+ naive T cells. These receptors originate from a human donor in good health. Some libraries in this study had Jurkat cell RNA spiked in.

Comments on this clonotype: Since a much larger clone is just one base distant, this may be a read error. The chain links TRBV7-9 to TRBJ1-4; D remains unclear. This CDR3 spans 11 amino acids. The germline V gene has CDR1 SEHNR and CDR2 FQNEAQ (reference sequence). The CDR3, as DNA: TGTGCCAGCAGTAAGGATGAAGAACTGTTTTTT. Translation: CASSKDEELFF.

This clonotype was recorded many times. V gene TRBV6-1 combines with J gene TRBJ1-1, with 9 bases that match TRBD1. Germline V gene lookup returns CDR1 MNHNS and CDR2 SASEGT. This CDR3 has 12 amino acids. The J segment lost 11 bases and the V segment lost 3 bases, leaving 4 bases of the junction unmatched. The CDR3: CASSETGGGAFF. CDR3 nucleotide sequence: TGTGCCAGCAGTGAGACAGGGGGTGGTGCTTTCTTT.

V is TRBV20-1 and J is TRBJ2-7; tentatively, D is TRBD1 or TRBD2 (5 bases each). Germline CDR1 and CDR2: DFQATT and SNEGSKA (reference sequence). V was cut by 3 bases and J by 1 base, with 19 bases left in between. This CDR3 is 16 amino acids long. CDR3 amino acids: CSARGVGADRSYEQYF. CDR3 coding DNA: TGCAGTGCTAGGGGGGTAGGAGCTGACAGATCCTACGAGCAGTACTTC.

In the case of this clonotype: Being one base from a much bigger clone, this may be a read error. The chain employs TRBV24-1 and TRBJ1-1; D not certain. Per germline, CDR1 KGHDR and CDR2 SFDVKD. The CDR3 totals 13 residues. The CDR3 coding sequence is TGTGCCACCAGTGATGGTACGTACACTGAAGCTCTCTTT. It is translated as CATSDGTYTEALF.

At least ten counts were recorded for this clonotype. DNA for the CDR3: TGTGCCAGCAGGGATGTGAACACTGAAGCTTTCTTT. This encodes CASRDVNTEAFF. V usage is TRBV2 and J usage is TRBJ1-1; no firm D call. Germline CDR1 and CDR2: SNHLY and FYNNEI. CDR3 size: 12 residues. Trimming took 6 bases from V and 0 from J, leaving 5 bases between them. Full variable domain (rest looked up from reference TRBV2 and TRBJ1-1): EPEVTQTPSHQVTQMGQEVILRCVPISNHLYFYWYRQILGQKVEFLVSFYNNEISEKSEIFDDQFSVERPDGSNFTLKIRSTKLEDSAMYFCASRDVNTEAFFGQGTRLTVV.

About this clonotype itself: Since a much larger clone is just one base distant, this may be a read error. CDR3 nucleotides: TGTGCCAGCACCTCCGGAGATCCGCAAGAGGCCCAGTACTTC. The encoded protein is CASTSGDPQEAQYF. V is TRBV6-2 or TRBV6-3 and J is TRBJ2-5; no firm D call. CDR1 and CDR2 from the germline V gene are MNHEY and SVGEGT. This CDR3 region has 14 residues.

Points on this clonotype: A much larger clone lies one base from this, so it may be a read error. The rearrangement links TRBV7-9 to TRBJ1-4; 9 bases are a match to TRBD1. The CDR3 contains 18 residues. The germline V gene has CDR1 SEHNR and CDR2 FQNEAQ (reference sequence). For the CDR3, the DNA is TGTGCCAGCAGCTTAGGCCCGGGACAGGGTGGATTATACGAAAAACTGCTTTTT. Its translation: CASSLGPGQGGLYEKLLF.

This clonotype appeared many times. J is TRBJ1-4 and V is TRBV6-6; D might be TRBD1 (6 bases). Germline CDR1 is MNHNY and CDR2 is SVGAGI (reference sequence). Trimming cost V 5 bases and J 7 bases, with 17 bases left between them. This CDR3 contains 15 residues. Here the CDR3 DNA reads TGTGCCAGCAGTGACGAGACAGGAGCCTTTGAAAAACTGTTTTTT. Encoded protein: CASSDETGAFEKLFF.

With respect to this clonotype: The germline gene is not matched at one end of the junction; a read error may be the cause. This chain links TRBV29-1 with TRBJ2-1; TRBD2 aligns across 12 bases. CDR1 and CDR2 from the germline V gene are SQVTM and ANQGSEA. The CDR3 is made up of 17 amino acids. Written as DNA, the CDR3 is TGCAGCGTTGCGGGGACTAGCGGGCCTAGCCCCTACAATGAGCAGCTCTTC. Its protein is CSVAGTSGPSPYNEQLF.

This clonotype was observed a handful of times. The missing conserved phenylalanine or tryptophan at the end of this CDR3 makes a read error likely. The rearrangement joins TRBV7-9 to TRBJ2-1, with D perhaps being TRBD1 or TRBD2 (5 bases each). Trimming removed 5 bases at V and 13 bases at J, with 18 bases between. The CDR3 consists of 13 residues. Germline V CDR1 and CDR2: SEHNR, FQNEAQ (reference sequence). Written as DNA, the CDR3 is TGTGCCAGCAGCCCTCCCCCCGGGGACGAACAGTTCCTC. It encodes CASSPPPGDEQFL.

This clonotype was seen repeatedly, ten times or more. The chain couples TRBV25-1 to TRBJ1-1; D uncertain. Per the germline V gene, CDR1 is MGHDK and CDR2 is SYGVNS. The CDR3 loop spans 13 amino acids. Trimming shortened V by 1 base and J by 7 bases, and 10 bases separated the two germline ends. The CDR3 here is CASSEFAGGEAFF. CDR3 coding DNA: TGTGCCAGCAGTGAATTTGCGGGCGGTGAAGCTTTCTTT.

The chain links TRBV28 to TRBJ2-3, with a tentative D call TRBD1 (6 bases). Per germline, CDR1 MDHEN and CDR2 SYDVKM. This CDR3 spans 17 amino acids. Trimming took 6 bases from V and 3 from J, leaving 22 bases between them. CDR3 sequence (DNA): TGTGCCAGCAGCTTACGTCCCCGGGGCAGGGGTACAGATACGCAGTATTTT. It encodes CASSLRPRGRGTDTQYF.

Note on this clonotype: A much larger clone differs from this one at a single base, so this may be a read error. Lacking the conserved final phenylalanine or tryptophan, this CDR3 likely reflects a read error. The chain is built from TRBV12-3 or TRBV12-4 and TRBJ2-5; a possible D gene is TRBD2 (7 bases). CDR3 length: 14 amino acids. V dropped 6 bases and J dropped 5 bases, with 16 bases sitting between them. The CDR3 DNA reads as TGTGCCAGCAGGGTAGGAGGGGGGGCCGAGACCCAGTACTCC. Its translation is CASRVGGGAETQYS.

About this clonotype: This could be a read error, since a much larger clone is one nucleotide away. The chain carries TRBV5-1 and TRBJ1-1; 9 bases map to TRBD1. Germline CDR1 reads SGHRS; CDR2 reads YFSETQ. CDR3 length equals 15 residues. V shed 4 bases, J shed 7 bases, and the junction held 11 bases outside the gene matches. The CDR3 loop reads CASSGGTGRYIEAFF. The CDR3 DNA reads TGCGCCAGCAGCGGCGGGACAGGGCGGTACATTGAAGCTTTCTTT.

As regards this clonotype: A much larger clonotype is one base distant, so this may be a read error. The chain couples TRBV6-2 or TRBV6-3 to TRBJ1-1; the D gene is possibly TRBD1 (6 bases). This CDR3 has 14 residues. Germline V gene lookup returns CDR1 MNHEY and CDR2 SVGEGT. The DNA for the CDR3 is TGTGCCTGCAGTCTAGAGGTGGGGGCAACTGAAGCTTTCTTT. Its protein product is CACSLEVGATEAFF.

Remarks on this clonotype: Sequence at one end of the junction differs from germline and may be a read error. The DNA of the CDR3 is TGTGCCAGGAGCTGGGGACAGGGGGCCACCGAAGCTTTCTTT. Its translation: CARSWGQGATEAFF. The V gene is TRBV5-4, the J gene TRBJ1-1; TRBD1 agrees at 12 bases. The CDR3 consists of 14 residues. CDR1 is SGHNT and CDR2 is YYREEE in the germline V gene (reference sequence).

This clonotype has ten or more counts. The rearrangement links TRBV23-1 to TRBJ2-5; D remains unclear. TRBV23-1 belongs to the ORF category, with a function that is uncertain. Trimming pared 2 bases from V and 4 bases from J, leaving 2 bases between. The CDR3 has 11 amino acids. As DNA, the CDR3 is TGCGCCAGCAGTCAAAGAGAGACCCAGTACTTC. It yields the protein CASSQRETQYF.

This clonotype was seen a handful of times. The CDR3, as DNA: TGTGCCAGCAGTCGGACAGGGGTAGTCCATGGCTACACCTTC. It yields the protein CASSRTGVVHGYTF. This chain uses TRBV27 with TRBJ1-2; 9 bases match TRBD1. Per germline, CDR1 MNHEY and CDR2 SMNVEV (reference sequence). The CDR3 length is 14 residues. V lost 5 bases, J lost 6 bases, and 7 bases stayed unmatched.

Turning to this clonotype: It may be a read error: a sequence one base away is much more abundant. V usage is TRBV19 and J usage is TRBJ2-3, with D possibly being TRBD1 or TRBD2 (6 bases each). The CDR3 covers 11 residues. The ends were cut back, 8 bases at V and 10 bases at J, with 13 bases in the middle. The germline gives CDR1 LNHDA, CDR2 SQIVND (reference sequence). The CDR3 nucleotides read TGTGCCAGTTATGGGGGGCAACCGCAGTATTTT. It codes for CASYGGQPQYF. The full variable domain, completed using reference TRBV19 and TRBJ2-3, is DGGITQSPKYLFRKEGQNVTLSCEQNLNHDAMYWYRQDPGQGLRLIYYSQIVNDFQKGDIAEGYSVSREKKESFPLTVTSAQKNPTAFYLCASYGGQPQYFGPGTRLTVL.

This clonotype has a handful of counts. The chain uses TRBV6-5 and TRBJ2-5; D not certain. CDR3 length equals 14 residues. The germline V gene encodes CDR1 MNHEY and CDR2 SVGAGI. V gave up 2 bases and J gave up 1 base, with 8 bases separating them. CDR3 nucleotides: TGTGCCAGCAGTTACGGCCCGGCCCAAGAGACCCAGTACTTC. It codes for CASSYGPAQETQYF.

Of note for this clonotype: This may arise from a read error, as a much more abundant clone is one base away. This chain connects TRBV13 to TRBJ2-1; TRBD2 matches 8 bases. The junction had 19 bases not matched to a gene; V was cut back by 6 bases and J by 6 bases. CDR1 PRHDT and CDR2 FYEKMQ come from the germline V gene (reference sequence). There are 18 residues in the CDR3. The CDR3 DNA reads TGTGCCAGCAGATCAGGACTAGCCGGGGGGGGTCCAAGCAATGAGCAGTTCTTC. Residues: CASRSGLAGGGPSNEQFF.

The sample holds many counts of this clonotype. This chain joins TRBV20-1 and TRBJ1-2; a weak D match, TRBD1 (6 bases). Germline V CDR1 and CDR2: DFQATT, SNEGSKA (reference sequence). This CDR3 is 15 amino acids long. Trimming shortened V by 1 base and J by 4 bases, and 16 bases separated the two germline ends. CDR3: CSARAPDSLSYGYTF. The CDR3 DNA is TGCAGTGCTAGAGCCCCGGACAGCCTCTCCTATGGCTACACCTTC.

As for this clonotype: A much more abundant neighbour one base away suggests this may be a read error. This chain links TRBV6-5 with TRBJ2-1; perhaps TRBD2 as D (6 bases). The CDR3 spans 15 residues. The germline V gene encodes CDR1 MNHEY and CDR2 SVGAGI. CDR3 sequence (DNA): TGTGTCAGCAGTTACTCCCGGGAGTGGTACAATGAGCAGTTCTTC. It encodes CVSSYSREWYNEQFF.

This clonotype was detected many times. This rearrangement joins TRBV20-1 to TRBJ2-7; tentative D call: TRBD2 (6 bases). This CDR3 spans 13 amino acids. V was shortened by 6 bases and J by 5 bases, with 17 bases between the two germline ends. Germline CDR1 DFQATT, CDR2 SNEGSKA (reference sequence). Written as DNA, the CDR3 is TGCAGTGCCGTCGGACGGGAGATACACGAGCAGTACTTC. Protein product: CSAVGREIHEQYF.

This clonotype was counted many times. The CDR3 region is CASSGRDRGYMNTEAFF. As DNA, the CDR3 is TGTGCCAGCAGCGGACGGGACAGGGGGTACATGAACACTGAAGCTTTCTTT. V usage is TRBV6-5 and J usage is TRBJ1-1, with 11 bases matching TRBD1. CDR1 MNHEY and CDR2 SVGAGI come from the germline V gene. CDR3 length equals 17 residues. V was clipped by 6 bases and J by 0 bases; unmatched bases: 9.

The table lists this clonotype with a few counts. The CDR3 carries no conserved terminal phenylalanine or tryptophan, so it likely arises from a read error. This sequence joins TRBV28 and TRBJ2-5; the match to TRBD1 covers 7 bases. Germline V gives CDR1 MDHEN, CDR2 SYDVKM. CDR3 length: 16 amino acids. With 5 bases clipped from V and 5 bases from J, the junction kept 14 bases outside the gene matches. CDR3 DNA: TGTGCCAGCAGTATTCCGAGACAGGGAACGAGGGAGACCCAGTACCTC. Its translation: CASSIPRQGTRETQYL.

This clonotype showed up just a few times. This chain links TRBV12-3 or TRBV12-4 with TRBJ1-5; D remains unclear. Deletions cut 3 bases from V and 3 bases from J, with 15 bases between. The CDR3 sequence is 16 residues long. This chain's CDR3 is CASSFDAAAPNQPQHF. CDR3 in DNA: TGTGCCAGCAGTTTTGATGCGGCAGCCCCCAATCAGCCCCAGCATTTT.

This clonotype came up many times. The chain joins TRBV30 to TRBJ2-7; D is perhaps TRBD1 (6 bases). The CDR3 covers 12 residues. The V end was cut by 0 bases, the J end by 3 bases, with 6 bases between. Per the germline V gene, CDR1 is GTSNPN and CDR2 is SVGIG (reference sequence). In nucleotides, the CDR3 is TGTGCCTGGAGTGTAGGGGGCTACGAGCAGTACTTC. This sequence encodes CAWSVGGYEQYF. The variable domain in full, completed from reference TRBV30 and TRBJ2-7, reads SQTIHQWPATLVQPVGSPLSLECTVEGTSNPNLYWYRQAAGRGLQLLFYSVGIGQISSEVPQNLSASRPQDRQFILSSKKLLLSDSGFYLCAWSVGGYEQYFGPGTRLTVT.